The clone carrying this T cell receptor (beta chain) was seen more than once but under ten times. V lost 0 bases and J 2 bases, leaving 15 bases between the germline ends. CDR3 length: 17 residues. Germline CDR1 reads SGHDN; CDR2 reads FVKESK. The sample is drawn from a study of identical twins' blood T cells. Libraries were made from RNA as TCR cDNA, using a modified protocol. TCRdb re-analysed the 5' RACE reads in MiXCR, keeping a single row per CDR3 protein. Of hundreds of thousands of distinct CDR3 sequences in the sample, 28% were seen once. This TCR came from a woman aged 18 to 50 in good health. The chain recombines TRBV14 with TRBJ2-3; D is perhaps TRBD2 (6 bases). Sequencing used PBMCs. CDR3 sequence (DNA): TGTGCCAGCAGCCAAGATTGGGATAGCGGTTACACAGATACGCAGTATTTT. Its protein is CASSQDWDSGYTDTQYF.